This T cell receptor beta chain comes out of a study of blood T cell repertoires in COVID-19 (dated by TCRdb to 2020 to 2021). A note on the overall study: Collaborator samples came from the United States, Italy and Spain and covered acute and convalescent phases of COVID-19. The material from the prospective study consisted of cDNA or gDNA derived from T cells, B-cell-depleted T cells, or PBMCs. Where HLA class I and class II types were available, the types were taken from metadata supplied by the sample provider, not from assay-based typing. Samples were obtained from the ongoing ImmuneRACE study (first 160 participants) and from 1,254 subjects provided by 6 global collaborators. The repertoires were released in a freely available public database meant as a resource for research on the immune response to SARS-CoV-2. Subjects who had been exposed to COVID-19, were actively infected with it, or had recovered from it provided the deeply sampled blood TCRbeta repertoires that made up the dataset. A de-identified subject ID, COVID-19 status, age in years and sex were almost always included in the sample metadata.

In the prospective study, participants were roughly 18 to 95 years old, resided in about 25 geographic areas of the United States, and were enrolled through a virtual design. To assign participants to cohorts, the prospective study relied on clinical history that participants themselves reported in a screening survey and a study questionnaire. Each participant in the prospective study had whole blood, serum and a nasopharyngeal or oropharyngeal swab collected by mobile phlebotomists. Participants in the prospective study had the option to provide additional blood draws and questionnaires over a roughly two-month period. Before DNA extraction, prospective study blood samples were shipped either frozen or at room temperature. The paper as a whole reports these results and caveats: The quantity of clinical and demographic metadata differed by source and by participant and was supplied without curation.

This clone was seen a handful of times. Its antigen has not been determined. No quality values exist for individual bases; no much larger clone is one base distant. TCRbeta CDR3 regions were amplified from genomic DNA by means of the immunoSEQ Assay, a bias-controlled multiplex PCR. In the source study's methods: The number of nucleated cells in each sample was estimated by amplification of reference gene primers within the assay. To quantify the absolute abundance of each unique TCRbeta CDR3 rearrangement, sequence reads were collapsed and filtered. For each sample, productive Simpson clonality was calculated as the square root of Simpson's diversity index over productive rearrangements. TCRdb's version of the immuneACCESS table is confined to in-frame rearrangements and falls short of the full clone set. An unresolved V gene accounts for under half of the shortfall where checked; the remainder is of unknown origin. V, J and clone size reflect that table, while D and trimming were determined from the DNA. This sample comprises approximately 220,000 clones, roughly 85% of them detected only once. Jointly, the top ten make up less than 4.5% of the sample.

The CDR3 contains 14 residues, cysteine and phenylalanine counted. Kept here is only the CDR3 DNA, which spans 42 bases and is read in frame from base 1. Here V drops 6 bases and J drops 2 bases, and the junction holds 3 bases not matched to any gene. The germline V gene encodes CDR1 ENHRY and CDR2 SYGVKD. This receptor chain uses TRBV10-3 and TRBJ1-4, with 7 middle bases fitting TRBD1. The receptor's source is a woman in her thirties or forties with acute COVID-19. Sequenced: PBMCs or T cells enriched from blood (not recorded which). The base sequence is TGTGCCATCAGGAAGGACAGGACTAATGAAAAACTGTTTTTT. The encoded protein is CAIRKDRTNEKLFF.